These 19 T cell receptor beta chains share one sample of origin, sequenced in a study of blood T cell repertoires in COVID-19. Repertoires were generated with immunoSEQ multiplex PCR, while TCRdb's copy carries only in-frame clones and drops some. The table has 140,000 to 150,000 clones, 84% seen once. Sequencing was performed on PBMCs or T cells enriched from blood (not recorded which). These receptors were obtained from a woman aged 45-60 years who had been exposed to COVID-19.

V is TRBV18 and J is TRBJ2-3, with a possible D match to TRBD1 (6 bases). The V gene lost 1 base and the J gene lost 5 bases, with 10 bases spanning the gap. This CDR3 has 14 amino acids. The germline V gene has CDR1 KGHSH and CDR2 LQKENI. Here the CDR3 DNA reads TGTGCCAGCTCACCACAGCTAGGGGGAGATACGCAGTATTTT. The encoded protein is CASSPQLGGDTQYF.

This rearrangement joins TRBV7-9 to TRBJ2-7, with D possibly being TRBD2 (7 bases). This CDR3 is built from 12 residues. The germline CDR1 and CDR2 sequences are SEHNR and FQNEAQ (reference sequence). V was shortened by 6 bases and J by 6 bases, with 12 bases between the two germline ends. The CDR3 sequence is CASRLGGLEQYF. The CDR3 DNA reads TGTGCCAGCAGACTGGGGGGGCTCGAGCAGTACTTC.

J is TRBJ1-2 and V is TRBV2, with a possible D match to TRBD1 (6 bases). The CDR3 has 14 amino acids. Germline loops: CDR1 SNHLY, CDR2 FYNNEI. The V end was cut by 2 bases, the J end by 4 bases, with 11 bases between. CDR3 DNA: TGTGCCAGCAGTGAAACTGGGGGCCTCTATGGCTACACCTTC. Its protein is CASSETGGLYGYTF.

The J gene is TRBJ1-3, the V gene TRBV10-1; 7 nucleotides align to TRBD1. The V segment lost 6 bases and the J segment 0 bases; nucleotides outside the gene matches: 2. Looked up from germline, CDR1 is WNHNN and CDR2 is SYGVQD (reference sequence). This CDR3 is 14 amino acids long. The CDR3: CASSGQDSGNTIYF. In nucleotides, the CDR3 is TGCGCCAGCAGCGGACAGGACTCTGGAAACACCATATATTTT.

In this sample, this clone turned up a few times. The J gene is TRBJ2-7, the V gene TRBV19; 10 bases are a match to TRBD1. Germline assignment: CDR1 LNHDA and CDR2 SQIVND (reference sequence). With V trimmed by 4 bases and J by 3 bases, 6 bases remained unmatched. The length of the CDR3 is 15 residues. DNA for the CDR3: TGTGCCAGTAGTAAAGGGACAGGGGCCTTCTACGAGCAGTACTTC. Protein product: CASSKGTGAFYEQYF.

The CDR3 reads CASSLSGTGFMNTEAFF. The CDR3 DNA follows: TGTGCCAGCAGTTTAAGCGGGACAGGATTCATGAACACTGAAGCTTTCTTT. The V and J genes are TRBV27 and TRBJ1-1; TRBD1 matches at 8 bases. This CDR3 has 17 residues. From germline, CDR1 is MNHEY and CDR2 SMNVEV (reference sequence). V was clipped by 2 bases and J by 0 bases; unmatched bases: 8.

This clone was recorded a few times. The chain employs TRBV6-6 and TRBJ2-2; tentatively, D is TRBD2 (5 bases). Trimming cost V 6 bases and J 2 bases, with 13 bases left between them. The CDR3 spans 15 residues. Germline V lookup: CDR1 MNHNY, CDR2 SVGAGI (reference sequence). The CDR3 loop is CASSISGINTGELFF. CDR3 sequence (DNA): TGTGCCAGCAGCATCAGCGGCATAAACACCGGGGAGCTGTTTTTT.

The chain joins TRBV10-3 to TRBJ2-1; 11 bases agree with TRBD2. The CDR3 spans 16 residues. Trimming removed 4 bases from V and 7 bases from J; junction bases left unmatched: 9. CDR1 and CDR2 (germline): ENHRY, SYGVKD. CDR3 DNA sequence: TGTGCCATCAGTGGGGGAAGACTAGCGGGGTCTAATGAGCAGTTCTTC. Its protein is CAISGGRLAGSNEQFF.

This rearrangement joins TRBV5-4 to TRBJ2-1; no clear D gene. CDR1 is SGHNT, CDR2 YYREEE, per germline (reference sequence). The CDR3 extends over 15 amino acids. V dropped 4 bases and J dropped 7 bases, with 18 bases sitting between them. For the CDR3, the DNA is TGTGCCAGCAGCCCAGGCTTCACACGACGAAATGAGCAGTTCTTC. This encodes CASSPGFTRRNEQFF.

V and J are TRBV19 and TRBJ2-2; tentative D call: TRBD1 (5 bases). The V end lost 4 bases, the J end lost 5 bases, and 14 bases lay between the germline ends. This CDR3 contains 15 residues. The germline CDR1 and CDR2 sequences are LNHDA and SQIVND (reference sequence). DNA for the CDR3: TGTGCCAGTAGTACCCAGGACATGTGGACCGGGGAGCTGTTTTTT. Encoded protein: CASSTQDMWTGELFF.

The V and J genes are TRBV6-5 and TRBJ2-1; TRBD2 aligns across 8 bases. This CDR3 contains 12 residues. The germline V gene has CDR1 MNHEY and CDR2 SVGAGI. J was trimmed by 3 bases and V by 11 bases; bases with no gene match: 3. The CDR3 loop is CAVGTSYNEQFF. The CDR3 DNA sequence: TGTGCCGTTGGGACTAGCTACAATGAGCAGTTCTTC.

The chain recombines TRBV27 with TRBJ2-7, with a possible D match to TRBD1 (6 bases). The ends were cut back, 3 bases at V and 6 bases at J, with 15 bases in the middle. Germline assignment: CDR1 MNHEY and CDR2 SMNVEV (reference sequence). CDR3 size: 14 residues. For the CDR3, the DNA is TGTGCCAGCAGTTTCACCACACAGGGACGCGAGCAGTACTTC. Translation gives CASSFTTQGREQYF.

This rearrangement joins TRBV28 to TRBJ1-2, with D tentatively TRBD1 (6 bases). This CDR3 has 15 amino acids. Trimming took 4 bases from V and 7 from J, leaving 19 bases between them. Per germline, CDR1 MDHEN and CDR2 SYDVKM. CDR3 protein: CASSSPQAGAGGYTF. CDR3 bases: TGTGCCAGCAGTTCCCCTCAGGCGGGGGCTGGTGGCTACACCTTC.

The chain joins TRBV7-2 to TRBJ1-2; 10 bases agree with TRBD1. CDR1 is SGHTA and CDR2 is FQGNSA in the germline V gene. The V and J ends lost 2 bases and 14 bases, in that order; junction bases with no gene match: 14. The CDR3 contains 15 residues. CDR3 protein: CASSLIRDRGPLRTF. In DNA form, the CDR3 reads TGTGCCAGCAGCTTAATCAGGGACAGGGGCCCGTTGCGAACCTTC.

This chain joins TRBV10-3 and TRBJ2-5; TRBD2 matches at 13 bases. With 10 bases clipped from V and 2 bases from J, the junction kept 7 bases outside the gene matches. Looked up from germline, CDR1 is ENHRY and CDR2 is SYGVKD. The CDR3 has 15 residues. Here the CDR3 reads CATRTSGSSQETQYF. The DNA for the CDR3 is TGTGCCACTAGGACTAGCGGGAGTTCTCAAGAGACCCAGTACTTC.

V is TRBV5-1 and J is TRBJ2-7; the D gene is possibly TRBD1 (5 bases). Trimming cost V 0 bases and J 1 base, with 11 bases left between them. The CDR3 is 15 amino acids. Germline V gene data show CDR1 as SGHRS and CDR2 as YFSETQ. The CDR3 sequence is CASSLVGSGSYEQYF. The DNA of the CDR3 is TGCGCCAGCAGCTTGGTCGGTTCAGGGTCCTACGAGCAGTACTTC.

V is TRBV6-2 or TRBV6-3 and J is TRBJ1-6; 8 bases fit TRBD1. Germline loops: CDR1 MNHEY, CDR2 SVGEGT. V dropped 5 bases and J dropped 7; count of bases not matched to a gene: 7. The CDR3 is 15 residues long. The CDR3 DNA sequence: TGTGCCAGCAGTAAGGACAGGGAAGCCAATTCACCCCTCCACTTT. Amino acid sequence: CASSKDREANSPLHF.

The gene calls are TRBV4-3 and TRBJ2-7; TRBD1 aligns across 10 bases. CDR3 length equals 16 residues. After removal of 4 bases from V and 5 bases from J, the junction contained 11 bases not matched to a gene. The V gene's germline CDR1 is LGHNA and CDR2 YSLEER. The CDR3: CASSRDLPGTGDEQYF. CDR3 sequence (DNA): TGCGCCAGCAGCCGGGACCTTCCCGGGACAGGGGACGAGCAGTACTTC.

CDR3 sequence reads: CASSQEGQGGDGYTF. DNA for the CDR3: TGTGCCAGCAGCCAAGAGGGGCAGGGAGGGGATGGCTACACCTTC. The V call is TRBV4-2, the J call TRBJ1-2, with D perhaps TRBD1 (5 bases). This CDR3 comprises 15 residues. The germline V and J ends were trimmed by 0 bases and 6 bases, with 14 bases remaining between them. Germline V lookup: CDR1 LGHNA, CDR2 YNFKEQ.